Below are 20 T cell receptor beta chains sequenced from a single sample in a study of shared clonotypes between healthy human individuals. The method was immunoSEQ multiplex PCR; TCRdb's version includes in-frame clones alone and lacks a portion of them. The sample has 2.3 million or so clones, approximately 93% seen once; the top ten hold 0.35% to 0.45%. The sequencing input was naive CD4+ T cells from PBMCs. Documented subset: CD45RA+ positively selected. These receptors were collected from a man aged 18 to 29 in good health. Some clones in this sample may be carry-over from other donors' samples.

The J gene is TRBJ1-1, the V gene TRBV30; maybe TRBD1 (6 bases). Germline values: CDR1 GTSNPN, CDR2 SVGIG (reference sequence). The CDR3 is made up of 14 amino acids. Trimming took off 4 bases at V and 0 bases at J, with 12 bases between the two ends. CDR3 coding DNA: TGTGCCTGGACCCCAGGGACACTGAACACTGAAGCTTTCTTT. It yields the protein CAWTPGTLNTEAFF.

The chain is built from TRBV19 and TRBJ2-1, with TRBD2 identical over 7 bases. The V and J ends lost 10 bases and 6 bases, in that order; junction bases with no gene match: 12. This CDR3 is built from 14 residues. Germline CDR1 is LNHDA and CDR2 is SQIVND (reference sequence). The CDR3 reads CATWGRGQGNEQFF. The CDR3 region has the DNA TGTGCCACCTGGGGGAGGGGTCAGGGCAATGAGCAGTTCTTC.

The V gene is TRBV28, the J gene TRBJ2-3; 11 bases match TRBD2. Germline V gene sequence: CDR1 MDHEN, CDR2 SYDVKM. CDR3 length: 16 amino acids. J lost 4 bases, V lost 1 base, and 4 bases had no gene match. CDR3 sequence (DNA): TGTGCCAGCAGTTTATCATCTAGCGGGAGGTCAGATACGCAGTATTTT. Translated, it gives CASSLSSSGRSDTQYF.

This rearrangement joins TRBV7-2 to TRBJ2-7; 8 bases agree with TRBD1. Trimming at V came to 1 base and at J to 3 bases, leaving 2 bases not matched to a gene. The length of the CDR3 is 14 residues. The germline gives CDR1 SGHTA, CDR2 FQGNSA. The chain's CDR3 is CASSLGTGHYEQYF. The CDR3 DNA is TGTGCCAGCAGCTTAGGGACAGGGCACTACGAGCAGTACTTC.

The chain uses TRBV11-2 and TRBJ2-2, with TRBD1 matching over 8 bases. With 3 bases clipped from V and 5 bases from J, the junction kept 5 bases outside the gene matches. The CDR3 runs to 15 residues. Germline values: CDR1 SGHAT, CDR2 FQNNGV. In nucleotides, the CDR3 is TGTGCCAGCAGCTTCCAGGGGGCGAGGACCGGGGAGCTGTTTTTT. This encodes CASSFQGARTGELFF. Full variable domain (remainder filled in from reference TRBV11-2 and TRBJ2-2): EAGVAQSPRYKIIEKRQSVAFWCNPISGHATLYWYQQILGQGPKLLIQFQNNGVVDDSQLPKDRFSAERLKGVDSTLKIQPAKLEDSAVYLCASSFQGARTGELFFGEGSRLTVL.

Remarks on this clone: Different DNA sequences within this sample yield the same CDR3. This chain joins TRBV28 and TRBJ2-2; D gene unclear. Trimming cost V 3 bases and J 6 bases, with 5 bases left between them. Germline lookup yields CDR1 MDHEN and CDR2 SYDVKM. CDR3 length equals 12 residues. The CDR3 region is CASSLVAGELFF. For the CDR3, the DNA is TGTGCCAGCAGTTTGGTGGCCGGGGAGCTGTTTTTT. Drawing the rest from reference TRBV28 and TRBJ2-2, the complete variable domain is DVKVTQSSRYLVKRTGEKVFLECVQDMDHENMFWYRQDPGLGLRLIYFSYDVKMKEKGDIPEGYSVSREKKERFSLILESASTNQTSMYLCASSLVAGELFFGEGSRLTVL.

This clone has only one observation. Other DNA sequences in the same sample also yield this CDR3. The chain recombines TRBV5-1 with TRBJ1-1, with 7 bases fitting TRBD1. Germline CDR1 SGHRS, CDR2 YFSETQ. The CDR3 spans 14 residues. With 4 bases clipped from V and 2 bases from J, the junction kept 5 bases outside the gene matches. CDR3: CASSPGTENTEAFF. The CDR3 bases are TGCGCCAGCAGCCCGGGGACAGAAAACACTGAAGCTTTCTTT.

The rearrangement uses TRBV28 and TRBJ1-1; 7 nucleotides agree with TRBD1. Germline CDR1 MDHEN, CDR2 SYDVKM. Trimming at V came to 3 bases and at J to 8 bases, leaving 6 bases not matched to a gene. This CDR3 has 13 residues. DNA of the CDR3: TGTGCCAGCAGTTTCGGACAGGTCAGGGAAGCTTTCTTT. It encodes CASSFGQVREAFF.

The J gene is TRBJ1-3, the V gene TRBV6-6; possibly TRBD1 for D (5 bases). The CDR3 consists of 12 residues. V shed 8 bases and J shed 11 bases, with 16 bases lying between them. Germline V gene lookup returns CDR1 MNHNY and CDR2 SVGAGI (reference sequence). The CDR3, as DNA: TGTGCCAGCTCCGGGGGAAGGGTCGCCATATATTTT. Its translation is CASSGGRVAIYF.

The gene calls are TRBV5-4 and TRBJ2-5, with D hard to call. This CDR3 is built from 12 residues. V lost 0 bases and J 5 bases, leaving 5 bases between the germline ends. Germline CDR1 is SGHNT and CDR2 is YYREEE (reference sequence). The CDR3 here is CASSLVEETQYF. The CDR3 DNA sequence: TGTGCCAGCAGCTTGGTAGAGGAGACCCAGTACTTC.

The rearrangement links TRBV7-2 to TRBJ1-2; D is unclear. V was cut by 6 bases and J by 8 bases, with 16 bases left in between. Germline values: CDR1 SGHTA, CDR2 FQGNSA. CDR3 length: 13 amino acids. The CDR3 nucleotides read TGTGCCAGCAGAGTTAGGGTCCCTCAAGGCTACACCTTC. Translating it yields CASRVRVPQGYTF. The whole variable domain, filled in from reference TRBV7-2 and TRBJ1-2, reads GAGVSQSPSNKVTEKGKDVELRCDPISGHTALYWYRQSLGQGLEFLIYFQGNSAPDKSGLPSDRFSAERTGGSVSTLTIQRTQQEDSAVYLCASRVRVPQGYTFGSGTRLTVV.

The V and J genes are TRBV5-1 and TRBJ2-7; D remains unclear. V was clipped by 0 bases and J by 0 bases, with 7 bases between them. The CDR3 is 14 amino acids. Germline V gene sequence: CDR1 SGHRS, CDR2 YFSETQ. The CDR3 sequence: CASSLAPDSYEQYF. As DNA, the CDR3 is TGCGCCAGCAGCTTGGCTCCGGACTCCTACGAGCAGTACTTC.

This chain's CDR3 is CASSLAALKDTQYF. In nucleotides, the CDR3 is TGTGCCAGCAGCTTGGCCGCGTTGAAAGATACGCAGTATTTT. The rearrangement links TRBV5-4 to TRBJ2-3, with D unclear. Germline V lookup: CDR1 SGHNT, CDR2 YYREEE (reference sequence). This CDR3 is built from 14 residues. V dropped 0 bases and J dropped 5 bases, with 10 bases sitting between them.

The chain uses TRBV28 and TRBJ1-1; D perhaps matches TRBD1 (6 bases). The CDR3 contains 14 residues. Germline assignment: CDR1 MDHEN and CDR2 SYDVKM. Trimming took off 6 bases at V and 2 bases at J, with 13 bases between the two ends. CDR3: CASSDPGQNTEAFF. CDR3 DNA sequence: TGTGCCAGCAGCGACCCGGGACAAAACACTGAAGCTTTCTTT. Full variable domain (remainder filled in from reference TRBV28 and TRBJ1-1): DVKVTQSSRYLVKRTGEKVFLECVQDMDHENMFWYRQDPGLGLRLIYFSYDVKMKEKGDIPEGYSVSREKKERFSLILESASTNQTSMYLCASSDPGQNTEAFFGQGTRLTVV.

The chain joins TRBV11-3 to TRBJ1-3; D ambiguous. This CDR3 contains 13 residues. Germline loops: CDR1 SGHNT, CDR2 YENEEA. Between the trimmed V and J ends, which lost 4 bases and 0 bases, there was a span of 4 bases. CDR3 amino acids: CASSSTSGNTIYF. CDR3 coding DNA: TGTGCCAGCAGCTCTACCTCTGGAAACACCATATATTTT. Complete variable domain (other parts from reference TRBV11-3 and TRBJ1-3): EAGVVQSPRYKIIEKKQPVAFWCNPISGHNTLYWYLQNLGQGPELLIRYENEEAVDDSQLPKDRFSAERLKGVDSTLKIQPAELGDSAVYLCASSSTSGNTIYFGEGSWLTVV.

The sample holds one count of this clone. The chain couples TRBV11-2 to TRBJ1-2; 11 positions agree with TRBD1. J was trimmed by 6 bases and V by 3 bases; bases with no gene match: 9. The CDR3 has 16 amino acids. CDR1 and CDR2 from the germline V gene are SGHAT and FQNNGV. The CDR3 nucleotides read TGTGCCAGCAGCTTCTCCGGGACAGGGGGTTTACATGGCTACACCTTC. Amino acids: CASSFSGTGGLHGYTF.

The V call is TRBV28, the J call TRBJ2-4; 9 nucleotides agree with TRBD2. CDR3 length: 14 amino acids. Trimming at V came to 5 bases and at J to 6 bases, leaving 5 bases not matched to a gene. Germline lookup yields CDR1 MDHEN and CDR2 SYDVKM. The CDR3 region has the DNA TGTGCCAGCAGTCCCCCGGGACTAGCAAACATTCAGTACTTC. Translation: CASSPPGLANIQYF.

The chain combines TRBV18 with TRBJ2-3; 12 bases fit TRBD2. The CDR3 length is 15 residues. Germline trimming cut 6 bases from V and 5 bases from J; bases unmatched to any gene: 6. The germline gives CDR1 KGHSH, CDR2 LQKENI. CDR3 nucleotide sequence: TGTGCCAGCTCGATCGTACTAGCGGGGGGAGATACGCAGTATTTT. It translates to CASSIVLAGGDTQYF.

This clone was seen once. The gene calls are TRBV11-1 and TRBJ2-2; TRBD1 matches 12 bases. CDR1 and CDR2 (germline): SGHAT, FQDESV (reference sequence). This CDR3 is 14 amino acids long. Trimming cost V 5 bases and J 9 bases; bases outside gene matches: 4. The DNA for the CDR3 is TGTGCCAGCAGCGAGGGACAGGGGGCCTGGGAGCTGTTTTTT. It is translated as CASSEGQGAWELFF. The whole variable domain, remainder taken from reference TRBV11-1 and TRBJ2-2, is EAEVAQSPRYKITEKSQAVAFWCDPISGHATLYWYRQILGQGPELLVQFQDESVVDDSQLPKDRFSAERLKGVDSTLKIQPAELGDSAMYLCASSEGQGAWELFFGEGSRLTVL.

J is TRBJ2-3 and V is TRBV27; D call uncertain. Germline V CDR1 and CDR2: MNHEY, SMNVEV (reference sequence). Trimming shortened V by 5 bases and J by 6 bases, and 9 bases separated the two germline ends. This CDR3 is built from 12 residues. DNA of the CDR3: TGTGCCAGCAGTCCCCAAGCGGATACGCAGTATTTT. This translates into CASSPQADTQYF.